This entry lists 3 T cell receptor beta chains sequenced from one sample in a study of T cells in localized non-small cell lung cancer. Using immunoSEQ multiplex PCR, the repertoire was profiled, and TCRdb retains in-frame clones only, with some absent. The sample has thousands of clones, 35% to 55% seen once. Material: lung tumor tissue, obtained before any cancer treatment. The receptors come from a man aged 35 to 70 with stage I lung adenocarcinoma.

This rearrangement joins TRBV28 to TRBJ2-2; D call uncertain. V dropped 1 base and J dropped 4 bases, with 4 bases sitting between them. The germline CDR1 and CDR2 sequences are MDHEN and SYDVKM. This CDR3 region has 13 residues. In DNA form, the CDR3 reads TGTGCCAGCAGTTTATACAGCACCGGGGAGCTGTTTTTT. Amino acids: CASSLYSTGELFF. The full variable domain, its missing parts supplied by reference TRBV28 and TRBJ2-2, is DVKVTQSSRYLVKRTGEKVFLECVQDMDHENMFWYRQDPGLGLRLIYFSYDVKMKEKGDIPEGYSVSREKKERFSLILESASTNQTSMYLCASSLYSTGELFFGEGSRLTVL.

The CDR3 bases are TGTGCCATCAGTGAGTCCGGAGGGACAGCTAACTATGGCTACACCTTC. Translated, it gives CAISESGGTANYGYTF. The V gene is TRBV10-3, the J gene TRBJ1-2, with TRBD1 matching over 7 bases. Unmatched junction bases numbered 4, after V lost 0 bases and J lost 0 bases. This CDR3 is 16 amino acids long. Germline CDR1 is ENHRY and CDR2 is SYGVKD.

This CDR3 is CASSSTGSYYNEQFF. CDR3 nucleotide sequence: TGTGCCAGCTCAAGCACAGGGTCGTACTACAATGAGCAGTTCTTC. The rearrangement joins TRBV18 to TRBJ2-1; weak D call: TRBD1 (6 bases). The germline gives CDR1 KGHSH, CDR2 LQKENI. CDR3 length: 15 amino acids. Trimming pared 5 bases from V and 3 bases from J, leaving 14 bases between.